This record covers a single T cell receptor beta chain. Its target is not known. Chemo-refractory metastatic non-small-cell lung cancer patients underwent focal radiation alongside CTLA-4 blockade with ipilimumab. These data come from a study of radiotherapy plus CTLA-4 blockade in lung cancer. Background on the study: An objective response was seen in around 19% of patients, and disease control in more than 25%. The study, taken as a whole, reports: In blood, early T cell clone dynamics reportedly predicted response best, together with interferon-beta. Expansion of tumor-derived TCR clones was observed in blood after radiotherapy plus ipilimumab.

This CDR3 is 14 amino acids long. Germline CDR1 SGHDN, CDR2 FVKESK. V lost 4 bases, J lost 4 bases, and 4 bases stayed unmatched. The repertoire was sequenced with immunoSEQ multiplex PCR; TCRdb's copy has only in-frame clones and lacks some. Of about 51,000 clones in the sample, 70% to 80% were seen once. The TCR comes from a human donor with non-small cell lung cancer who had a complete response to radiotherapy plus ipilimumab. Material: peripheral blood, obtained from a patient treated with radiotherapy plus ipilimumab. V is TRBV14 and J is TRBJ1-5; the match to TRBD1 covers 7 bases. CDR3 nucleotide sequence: TGTGCCAGCAGCCTACCAGGGGGGAATCAGCCCCAGCATTTT. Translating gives CASSLPGGNQPQHF.